Below are 11 T cell receptor beta chains sequenced from a single sample in a study of blood T cell repertoires in COVID-19. The protocol was immunoSEQ multiplex PCR, while the TCRdb copy is restricted to in-frame clones and leaves out a portion. The sample has some 99,000 clones, 86% seen once; the top ten hold approximately 12%. The material sequenced was peripheral blood. The receptors were sampled from a woman aged 55-69 years in a cohort sampled during active or convalescent COVID-19.

By share of the sample, this clone is large. The V call is TRBV6-5, the J call TRBJ2-1, with a weak D call TRBD2 (7 bases). The CDR3 sequence is 13 residues long. Germline V gene sequence: CDR1 MNHEY, CDR2 SVGAGI. Deletions cut 5 bases from V and 9 bases from J, with 14 bases between. CDR3 coding DNA: TGTGCCAGCAGTCACGGGGGGCCAGGTGAGCAGTTCTTC. It specifies CASSHGGPGEQFF.

The chain joins TRBV5-1 to TRBJ1-6; D unresolved. This CDR3 has 16 amino acids. V was cut by 0 bases and J by 11 bases, with 18 bases left in between. The V gene's germline CDR1 is SGHRS and CDR2 YFSETQ. The CDR3: CASSLDIGSTGTPLHF. As DNA, the CDR3 is TGCGCCAGCAGCTTGGATATAGGGTCGACGGGGACACCCCTCCACTTT.

The rearrangement uses TRBV5-1 and TRBJ2-6; D might be TRBD1 (5 bases). This CDR3 comprises 17 residues. Germline CDR1 and CDR2: SGHRS and YFSETQ. V lost 0 bases and J 0 bases, leaving 10 bases between the germline ends. CDR3 amino acids: CASSLDRTRSGANVLTF. DNA of the CDR3: TGCGCCAGCAGCTTGGACAGGACCCGCTCTGGGGCCAACGTCCTGACTTTC. Filled out from reference TRBV5-1 and TRBJ2-6, the complete variable domain reads KAGVTQTPRYLIKTRGQQVTLSCSPISGHRSVSWYQQTPGQGLQFLFEYFSETQRNKGNFPGRFSGRQFSNSRSEMNVSTLELGDSALYLCASSLDRTRSGANVLTFGAGSRLTVL.

J is TRBJ2-3 and V is TRBV6-5; perhaps TRBD2 as D (6 bases). The CDR3 totals 15 residues. Germline V gives CDR1 MNHEY, CDR2 SVGAGI. Trimming pared 7 bases from V and 6 bases from J, leaving 20 bases between. The chain's CDR3 is CASTTPGLGQDTQYF. DNA of the CDR3: TGTGCCAGCACGACACCGGGACTGGGGCAGGATACGCAGTATTTT.

The rearrangement uses TRBV12-5 and TRBJ2-3; perhaps TRBD1 as D (5 bases). The CDR3 extends over 12 amino acids. The germline V gene encodes CDR1 LGHNT and CDR2 FRNRAP. Trimming pared 3 bases from V and 5 bases from J, leaving 6 bases between. Written as DNA, the CDR3 is TGTGCTAGTGGTTTAAGGGGAGATACGCAGTATTTT. Translated, it gives CASGLRGDTQYF.

This clone has a single count. The rearrangement uses TRBV4-1 and TRBJ2-5, with a weak D call TRBD2 (5 bases). The CDR3 is made up of 14 amino acids. Germline-derived CDR1 and CDR2 are MGHRA and YSYEKL. Between the trimmed V and J ends, which lost 4 bases and 3 bases, there was a span of 12 bases. CDR3 coding DNA: TGCGCCAGCAGCCCTGGGCTGCGGGAAGAGACCCAGTACTTC. This encodes CASSPGLREETQYF.

Comment on this clone: One junction end does not reproduce the germline sequence, and a read error may be involved. The rearrangement joins TRBV19 to TRBJ1-5; D call uncertain. The CDR3 runs 13 residues. Looked up from germline, CDR1 is LNHDA and CDR2 is SQIVND (reference sequence). The CDR3 DNA is TGTGCCAGTAGTATATCGCTGTTGGAGGGCTTGGGTTTT. Translation gives CASSISLLEGLGF.

This chain links TRBV10-3 with TRBJ1-1; possible D gene TRBD1, 6 bases. Between the trimmed V and J ends, which lost 6 bases and 3 bases, there was a span of 14 bases. This CDR3 has 14 residues. The germline CDR1 and CDR2 sequences are ENHRY and SYGVKD. CDR3 in amino acids: CAISIGGEDTEAFF. CDR3 nucleotide sequence: TGTGCCATCAGCATAGGGGGGGAGGACACTGAAGCTTTCTTT.

The chain is built from TRBV10-3 and TRBJ1-2; 7 bases map to TRBD1. Germline values: CDR1 ENHRY, CDR2 SYGVKD. Germline trimming cut 1 base from V and 4 bases from J; bases unmatched to any gene: 6. This CDR3 has 15 residues. Here the CDR3 DNA reads TGTGCCATCAGTGAGTTCGCAGGGGGTCTCTATGGCTACACCTTC. It is translated as CAISEFAGGLYGYTF.

The chain recombines TRBV6-5 with TRBJ1-5; tentative D call: TRBD1 (6 bases). The CDR3 consists of 15 residues. Trimming pared 2 bases from V and 1 base from J, leaving 9 bases between. Germline lookup yields CDR1 MNHEY and CDR2 SVGAGI. CDR3: CASSYDRSSNQPQHF. CDR3 nucleotide sequence: TGTGCCAGCAGTTACGACAGGTCGAGCAATCAGCCCCAGCATTTT.

The V call is TRBV10-2, the J call TRBJ2-3; TRBD1 aligns across 7 bases. This CDR3 region has 16 residues. J lost 0 bases, V lost 6 bases, and 9 bases had no gene match. The V gene's germline CDR1 is WSHSY and CDR2 SAAADI. This CDR3 reads CASRRTGRSSTDTQYF. The CDR3 DNA sequence: TGCGCCAGCAGGCGGACAGGTAGATCTAGCACAGATACGCAGTATTTT.